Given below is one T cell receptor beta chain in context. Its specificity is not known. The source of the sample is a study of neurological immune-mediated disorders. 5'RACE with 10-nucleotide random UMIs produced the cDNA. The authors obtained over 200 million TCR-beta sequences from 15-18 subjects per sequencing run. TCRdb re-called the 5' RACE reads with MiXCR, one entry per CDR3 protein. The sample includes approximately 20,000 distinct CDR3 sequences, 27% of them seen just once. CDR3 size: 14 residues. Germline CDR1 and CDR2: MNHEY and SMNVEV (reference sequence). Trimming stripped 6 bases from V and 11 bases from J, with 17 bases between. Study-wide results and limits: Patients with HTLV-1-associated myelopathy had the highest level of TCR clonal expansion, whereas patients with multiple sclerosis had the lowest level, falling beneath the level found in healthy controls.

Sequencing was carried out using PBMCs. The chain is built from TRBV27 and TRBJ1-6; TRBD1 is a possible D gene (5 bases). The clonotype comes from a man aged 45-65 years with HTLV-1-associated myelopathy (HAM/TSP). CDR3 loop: CASRTPGILAPLHF. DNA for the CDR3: TGTGCCAGCAGAACCCCAGGGATCCTTGCACCCCTCCACTTT.